A selection of T cell receptor beta chains follows, all from one sample in a study of blood T cell repertoires in COVID-19. The repertoire was sequenced with immunoSEQ multiplex PCR; TCRdb's copy has only in-frame clones and lacks some. The repertoire has some 220,000 clones, about 83% of them found once; the top ten carry 0.95% to 1.5%. Sequences were obtained from peripheral blood. These receptor sequences come from a woman in her 30s with COVID-19, enrolled during active disease. The CDR3 runs from the conserved cysteine through the conserved F or W. A D gene is named only where the DNA matches it firmly. The size of a clone is reported for some rows only, either as once, few or many, or as a class for expanded clones.

j_call,clone_size,v_call,d_call,cdr3_aa,cdr3_nt
TRBJ2-1,-,TRBV7-9,-,CASSSLAYNEQFF,TGTGCCAGCAGTTCCCTCGCGTACAATGAGCAGTTCTTC
TRBJ1-5,few,TRBV19,TRBD1,CASSIEWTGPNQPQHF,TGTGCCAGTAGTATAGAGTGGACAGGGCCTAATCAGCCCCAGCATTTT
TRBJ1-5,-,TRBV28,TRBD1,CASSLSSKGAAQPQHF,TGTGCCAGCAGTTTATCTTCCAAGGGGGCCGCCCAGCCCCAGCATTTT
TRBJ1-2,-,TRBV4-3,TRBD1,CASSRSTPRQGPGLNYGYTF,TGCGCCAGCAGCCGTTCCACCCCCCGACAGGGACCGGGCCTGAACTATGGCTACACCTTC
TRBJ1-5,-,TRBV30,TRBD1,CAWTHGGDRNVPLSF,TGTGCCTGGACCCACGGGGGGGACAGAAATGTTCCCCTGTCTTTT
TRBJ1-3,-,TRBV5-4,-,CASSLDGGRTGNTIYF,TGTGCCAGCAGCTTGGACGGGGGTCGGACTGGAAACACCATATATTTT
TRBJ2-2,-,TRBV7-5,-,CAEGTTRTGELFF,TGTGCCGAAGGGACTACGAGGACCGGGGAGCTGTTTTTT
TRBJ1-6,many,TRBV7-9,TRBD1,CASSLHLGQGVAYNSPLHF,TGTGCCAGCAGCCTACACCTGGGACAGGGGGTCGCCTATAATTCACCCCTCCACTTT
TRBJ2-1,-,TRBV27,-,CASSKTYLVEQFF,TGTGCCAGCAGTAAAACATACCTCGTTGAGCAGTTCTTC
TRBJ1-1,-,TRBV14,-,CASSQDQIRSGYTEAFF,TGTGCCAGCAGCCAAGATCAAATCAGGTCTGGATACACTGAAGCTTTCTTT
TRBJ1-3,-,TRBV6-5,-,CASSYSMAGRRNTIYF,TGTGCCAGCAGTTACTCGATGGCAGGGAGGCGGAACACCATATATTTT
TRBJ2-1,-,TRBV3-1/TRBV3-2,-,CASSSLIVSGKSSYNEQFF,TGTGCCAGCAGCTCTCTCATCGTATCGGGGAAGAGCTCCTACAATGAGCAGTTCTTC
TRBJ1-1,once,TRBV4-2,TRBD1,CASSPGPFRFGQGGPMNTEAFF,TGTGCCAGCAGCCCAGGACCCTTTCGATTTGGACAGGGGGGACCTATGAACACTGAAGCTTTCTTT
TRBJ1-5,-,TRBV5-6,-,CASSGSNQPQHF,TGTGCCAGCTCGGGGAGCAATCAGCCCCAGCATTTT
TRBJ2-7,-,TRBV27,TRBD1,CASSLVGGQGGYEQYF,TGTGCCAGCAGTTTAGTTGGGGGACAGGGAGGTTACGAGCAGTACTTC
TRBJ1-5,once,TRBV19,-,CASSTEGLGDQPQHF,TGTGCCAGTAGCACCGAAGGTTTAGGAGATCAGCCCCAGCATTTT
TRBJ1-1,once,TRBV4-3,TRBD1,CASSHGGQGLLMNTEAFF,TGCGCCAGCAGCCACGGGGGACAGGGACTCTTAATGAACACTGAAGCTTTCTTT
TRBJ1-1,-,TRBV5-4,TRBD1,CASSLDRGNTEAFF,TGTGCCAGCAGCTTAGACAGGGGGAACACTGAAGCTTTCTTT
TRBJ1-4,-,TRBV6-5,-,CASSYRGQTNEKLFF,TGTGCCAGCAGTTACAGGGGACAAACTAATGAAAAACTGTTTTTT
TRBJ2-1,-,TRBV24-1,-,CATSDPSYNEQFF,TGTGCCACCAGTGACCCTTCCTACAATGAGCAGTTCTTC
TRBJ2-7,-,TRBV19,-,CASGQSSYEQYF,TGTGCCAGTGGACAGAGCTCCTACGAGCAGTACTTC
TRBJ2-7,-,TRBV4-3,TRBD1,CASSQTRGTAAGQYF,TGCGCCAGCAGCCAAACCAGAGGGACAGCCGCGGGGCAGTACTTC
TRBJ1-3,-,TRBV30,TRBD1,CAWSLGQGKNTIYF,TGTGCCTGGAGTCTTGGACAGGGAAAGAACACCATATATTTT
TRBJ2-3,-,TRBV5-1,TRBD1,CASSSTGGTDTQYF,TGCGCCAGCAGCTCGACAGGGGGCACAGATACGCAGTATTTT
TRBJ2-7,-,TRBV10-3,-,CATRTTPGRTNTYEQYF,TGTGCCACCCGAACTACCCCCGGTCGGACTAACACCTACGAGCAGTACTTC
TRBJ2-1,-,TRBV28,TRBD2,CASSLPTSGDSYNEQFF,TGTGCCAGCAGTTTACCGACTAGCGGGGACTCCTACAATGAGCAGTTCTTC
TRBJ2-5,-,TRBV7-3,TRBD2,CASSLSGAGGQETQYF,TGTGCCAGCAGCTTAAGCGGAGCGGGAGGGCAAGAGACCCAGTACTTC
TRBJ2-3,-,TRBV3-1/TRBV3-2,-,CASSQDLGGGTDTQYF,TGTGCCAGCAGCCAAGATCTAGGGGGAGGGACAGATACGCAGTATTTT
TRBJ2-7,-,TRBV6-2/TRBV6-3,-,CASSRPLSYEQYF,TGTGCCAGCAGCCGTCCCCTCTCCTACGAGCAGTACTTC
TRBJ1-6,-,TRBV7-6,TRBD1,CASSWDRGGSPLHF,TGTGCCAGCAGCTGGGACAGGGGAGGCTCACCCCTCCACTTT
TRBJ2-7,-,TRBV3-1/TRBV3-2,TRBD1,CASSRSTTGAEQYF,TGTGCCAGCAGCCGAAGTACCACAGGGGCCGAGCAGTACTTC
TRBJ1-2,once,TRBV28,-,CASSSPQNNYGYTF,TGTGCCAGCAGTTCCCCACAGAATAACTATGGCTACACCTTC
TRBJ1-1,-,TRBV6-6,-,CASSYTGTNTEAFF,TGTGCCAGCAGTTATACAGGGACGAACACTGAAGCTTTCTTT
TRBJ2-7,-,TRBV2,TRBD2,CASSEGWEGPYEQYF,TGTGCCAGCAGTGAAGGGTGGGAGGGCCCCTACGAGCAGTACTTC
TRBJ2-7,-,TRBV18,-,CASSPGANYEQYF,TGTGCCAGCTCACCAGGGGCTAACTACGAGCAGTACTTC
TRBJ2-2,-,TRBV11-2,TRBD1,CASSLRAQGARSTGELFF,TGTGCCAGCAGCCTAAGAGCCCAGGGGGCGCGGAGCACCGGGGAGCTGTTTTTT
TRBJ1-3,-,TRBV7-9,-,CASSHLGGLFSGNTIYF,TGTGCCAGCAGCCACTTGGGAGGTCTTTTCTCTGGAAACACCATATATTTT
TRBJ2-1,few,TRBV27,TRBD2,CASSLTSPGVAGPNEQFF,TGTGCCAGCAGTTTAACAAGCCCGGGGGTAGCGGGACCCAATGAGCAGTTCTTC
TRBJ2-7,-,TRBV7-9,TRBD2,CASSSSLGGGRREQYF,TGTGCCAGCAGCTCCTCCTTGGGGGGGGGTCGGAGGGAGCAGTACTTC
TRBJ1-4,few,TRBV9,-,CASSSPTGSNEKLFF,TGTGCCAGCAGCTCCCCTACAGGGAGTAATGAAAAACTGTTTTTT
TRBJ2-7,once,TRBV28,TRBD1,CASSLLGQGGSYEQYF,TGTGCCAGCAGTTTATTGGGACAGGGGGGTTCCTACGAGCAGTACTTC
TRBJ2-3,-,TRBV15,TRBD1,CATSRDGGQGYTDTQYF,TGTGCCACCAGCAGAGATGGGGGACAGGGATACACAGATACGCAGTATTTT
TRBJ1-4,-,TRBV6-1,TRBD1,CASSEVDPGQGIHLNEKLFF,TGTGCCAGCAGTGAAGTGGACCCGGGACAGGGTATCCATCTAAATGAAAAACTGTTTTTT